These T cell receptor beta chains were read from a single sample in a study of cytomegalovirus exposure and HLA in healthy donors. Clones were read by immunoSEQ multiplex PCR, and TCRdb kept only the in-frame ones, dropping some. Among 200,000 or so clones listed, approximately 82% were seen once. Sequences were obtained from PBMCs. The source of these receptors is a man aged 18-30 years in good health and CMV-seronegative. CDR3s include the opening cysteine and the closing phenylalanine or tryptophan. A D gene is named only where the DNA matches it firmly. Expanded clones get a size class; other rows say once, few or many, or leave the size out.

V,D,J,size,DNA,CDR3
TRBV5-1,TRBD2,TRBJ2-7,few,TGCGCCAGCAGCCCATGGACTAGCTCCTACGAGCAGTACTTC,CASSPWTSSYEQYF
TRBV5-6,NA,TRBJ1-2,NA,TGTGCCAGCAGCTTGTACGGGGATGGCTACACCTTC,CASSLYGDGYTF
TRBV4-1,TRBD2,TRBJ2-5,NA,TGCGCCAGCAGCCAAGATCAGCGGGGGGCGGAGACCCAGTACTTC,CASSQDQRGAETQYF
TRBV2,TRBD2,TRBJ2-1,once,TGTGCCAGCAGTGAAAGCCTAGCGGTCGTCAATGAGCAGTTCTTC,CASSESLAVVNEQFF
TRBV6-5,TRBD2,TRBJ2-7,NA,TGTGCCAGCAGGATAAGGCGGGAGGCCTCCTACGAGCAGTACTTC,CASRIRREASYEQYF
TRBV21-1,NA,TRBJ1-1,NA,TGTGCCAGCAGCAAAATTTCGGGGGACAGGGGGTTGAACACTGAAGCTTTCTTT,CASSKISGDRGLNTEAFF
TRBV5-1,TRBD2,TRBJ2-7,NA,TGCGCCAGCAGCATTCTAGCGGGAGGGACCTACGAGCAGTACTTC,CASSILAGGTYEQYF
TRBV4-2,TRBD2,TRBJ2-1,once,TGTGCCAGCAGCCTCCGGGGCGGGAGTTACAATGAGCAGTTCTTC,CASSLRGGSYNEQFF
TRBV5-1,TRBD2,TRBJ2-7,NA,TGCGCCAGCAGCTTGGATGTGGGAATACCCGGGACTAGCGGGCTTAGCTCCTACGAGCAGTACTTC,CASSLDVGIPGTSGLSSYEQYF
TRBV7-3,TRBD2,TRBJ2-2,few,TGTGCCAGCAGCCCGACTAGCGGGTACGGGGAGCTGTTTTTT,CASSPTSGYGELFF
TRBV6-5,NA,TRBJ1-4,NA,TGTGCCAGCAGTGTGACAGAGAGTAATGAAAAACTGTTTTTT,CASSVTESNEKLFF
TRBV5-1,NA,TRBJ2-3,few,TGCGCCAGCAGCTGGGCCCTCGATACGCAGTATTTT,CASSWALDTQYF
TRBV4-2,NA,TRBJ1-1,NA,TGTGCCAGCAGCCAAGTGGAACAGGGCGAAGCTTTCTTT,CASSQVEQGEAFF
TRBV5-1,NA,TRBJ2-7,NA,TGCGCCAGCAGCAGGGGACTTCTCAACCATGTCTACGAGCAGTACTTC,CASSRGLLNHVYEQYF
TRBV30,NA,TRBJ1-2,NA,TGTGCCTGGACCCCCACGACAGCTCCTAACTATGGCTACACCTTC,CAWTPTTAPNYGYTF
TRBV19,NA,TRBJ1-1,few,TGTGCCAGTAGTATAGGGCGGGCCAGCGAAGCTTTCTTT,CASSIGRASEAFF
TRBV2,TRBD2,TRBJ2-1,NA,TGTGCCAGCAGTGAATGGCTAGCGGGAACCTTGTTCTTC,CASSEWLAGTLFF